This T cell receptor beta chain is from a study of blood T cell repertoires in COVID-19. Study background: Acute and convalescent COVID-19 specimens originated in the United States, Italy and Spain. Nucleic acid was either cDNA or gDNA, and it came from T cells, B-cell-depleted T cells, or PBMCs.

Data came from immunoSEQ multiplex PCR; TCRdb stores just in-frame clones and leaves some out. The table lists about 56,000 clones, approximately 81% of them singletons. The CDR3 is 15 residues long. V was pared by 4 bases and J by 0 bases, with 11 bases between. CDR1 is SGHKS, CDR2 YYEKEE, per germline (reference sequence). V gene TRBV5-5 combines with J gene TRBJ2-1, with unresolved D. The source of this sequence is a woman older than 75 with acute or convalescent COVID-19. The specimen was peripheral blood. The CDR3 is CASSVVPSSYNEQFF. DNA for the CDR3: TGTGCCAGCAGCGTGGTCCCGAGCTCCTACAATGAGCAGTTCTTC.